This T cell receptor (beta chain) was found in a study of T cell repertoires in cytomegalovirus infection. Across the whole study: Carrying CMV and the relevant HLA type showed in public TCR beta signatures. Whole-study results and caveats: Dominant in the ex vivo response were TCR beta clonotypes restricted by HLA-C and specific for CMV. Cumulative public TCR beta family frequency identified carriers of CMV plus the relevant HLA.

A note on this clonotype: Its matching antigen is unknown.

TCRdb analysed the reads with MiXCR anew, one entry per CDR3 protein. The sample carries 150,000 to 200,000 distinct CDR3 sequences, roughly 14% recorded once. Losses at the gene ends were 4 bases for V and 4 bases for J; bases not matched to a gene: 5. The germline V gene encodes CDR1 SGHDN and CDR2 FVKESK. This CDR3 spans 15 amino acids. Sequenced material: PBMCs. V usage is TRBV14 and J usage is TRBJ2-1; 9 bases map to TRBD2. The TCR sequence derives from a human donor in good health (CMV status not recorded). Some clones in this sample may be carry-over from other donors' samples. The CDR3 sequence is CASSPLSGGYNEQFF. CDR3 DNA: TGTGCCAGCAGCCCCCTTAGCGGGGGATACAATGAGCAGTTCTTC.